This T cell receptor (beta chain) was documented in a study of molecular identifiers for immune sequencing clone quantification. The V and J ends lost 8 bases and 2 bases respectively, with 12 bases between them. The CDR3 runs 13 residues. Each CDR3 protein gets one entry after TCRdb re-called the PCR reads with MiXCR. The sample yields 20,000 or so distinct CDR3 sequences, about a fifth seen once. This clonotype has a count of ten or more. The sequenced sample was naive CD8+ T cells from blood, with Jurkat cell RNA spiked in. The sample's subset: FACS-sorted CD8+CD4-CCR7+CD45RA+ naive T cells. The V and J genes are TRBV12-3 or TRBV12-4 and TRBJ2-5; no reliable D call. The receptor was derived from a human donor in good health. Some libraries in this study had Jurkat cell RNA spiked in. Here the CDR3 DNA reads TGTGCCAGCGATAGGCCACTACAAGAGACCCAGTACTTC. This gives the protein CASDRPLQETQYF.